This is a list of T cell receptor beta chains from one sample in a study of CD8+ T cells in alopecia areata. Generated by immunoSEQ multiplex PCR, the TCRdb table keeps only in-frame clones and is missing some. In the table there are roughly 180,000 clones, approximately 55% of which are singletons. This material consisted of CD8+ T cells sorted from blood, taken at week 24, from a patient treated with tofacitinib. Receptor source: a human donor with alopecia areata. CDR3s include the opening cysteine and the closing phenylalanine or tryptophan. Fields, in order: J gene, V gene, D gene, clone size, CDR3 DNA, CDR3 protein. The D gene is left open where the match is weak. Clone sizes are given selectively: once, few, many, or a class where the clone is expanded.

TRBJ2-5,TRBV7-9,-,-,TGTGCCAGCAGCCACCTGGACAGTCCGTACCAAGAGACCCAGTACTTC,CASSHLDSPYQETQYF
TRBJ2-7,TRBV9,TRBD1,-,TGTGCCAGCAGCGTTGCGGGACAGGGGATCTACGAGCAGTACTTC,CASSVAGQGIYEQYF
TRBJ2-7,TRBV29-1,TRBD2,few,TGCAGCGCCCTACTAGCGACCTACGAGCAGTACTTC,CSALLATYEQYF
TRBJ2-2,TRBV25-1,TRBD1,-,TGTGCCAGCAGTGACAACACAGGGGCCTCAAGCACCGGGGAGCTGTTTTTT,CASSDNTGASSTGELFF
TRBJ1-2,TRBV15,-,once,TGTGCCACCAGCTCTACACAGGGTGACTATGGCTACACCTTC,CATSSTQGDYGYTF
TRBJ2-2,TRBV29-1,TRBD2,-,TGCAGCGTTGAAGCGACCGGCGGGGGATCATCCGGGGAGCTGTTTTTT,CSVEATGGGSSGELFF
TRBJ2-1,TRBV14,TRBD1,-,TGTGCCAGCAGCCAAGATGGGACAGGTTTTCTGGAGCAGTTCTTC,CASSQDGTGFLEQFF
TRBJ2-3,TRBV6-7,TRBD1,-,TGTGCCAGCAGTTACGACAGGGCAGATACGCAGTATTTT,CASSYDRADTQYF
TRBJ2-7,TRBV29-1,-,-,TGCAGCGTTGTGGGGCCCGGCTACGAGCAGTACTTC,CSVVGPGYEQYF
TRBJ2-2,TRBV27,-,-,TGTGCCAGCAGTCCCCAGGGGCAGACCGGGGAGCTGTTTTTT,CASSPQGQTGELFF
TRBJ2-7,TRBV27,-,once,TGTGCCAGCAGAGGAGACAGTGGCGAGCAGTACTTC,CASRGDSGEQYF
TRBJ2-7,TRBV30,-,-,TGTGCCTGGAGTGTACGGGGCTACGAGCAGTACTTC,CAWSVRGYEQYF
TRBJ2-3,TRBV29-1,TRBD2,once,TGCAGCGTTGAGGTTAGCGGGGATAGCACAGATACGCAGTATTTT,CSVEVSGDSTDTQYF
TRBJ1-1,TRBV6-5,-,-,TGTGCCAGCAGTTACGACAGGCCGGGCGTAAACACTGAAGCTTTCTTT,CASSYDRPGVNTEAFF
TRBJ2-5,TRBV7-9,TRBD1,-,TGTGCCAGCAGCTCGACGACAGGGGGCCCAGAGACCCAGTACTTC,CASSSTTGGPETQYF
TRBJ1-2,TRBV7-3,-,few,TGTGCCAGCATCCTTAACGAGGACACCACATTAAACTATGGCTACACCTTC,CASILNEDTTLNYGYTF
TRBJ1-4,TRBV2,-,few,TGTGCCAGCAGTCCTACGGCGGCAACTAATGAAAAACTGTTTTTT,CASSPTAATNEKLFF
TRBJ1-6,TRBV27,-,-,TGTGCCGCCCGTCCAGCAGGCAGGAATTCACCCCTCCACTTT,CAARPAGRNSPLHF
TRBJ2-1,TRBV30,-,-,TGTGCCTGGAGTGTACAACGGAACGAGCAGTTCTTC,CAWSVQRNEQFF
TRBJ2-7,TRBV6-5,TRBD1,few,TGTGCCAGCAGTTACAGGACAGGGATCTCCTACGAGCAGTACTTC,CASSYRTGISYEQYF
TRBJ1-1,TRBV5-6,-,-,TGTGCCAGCAGCTCAGGGGTTTCGGAAGCTTTCTTT,CASSSGVSEAFF
TRBJ2-7,TRBV7-7,-,-,TGTGCCAGCAGCCCTCAGGAGGGAGGCTACGAGCAGTACTTC,CASSPQEGGYEQYF
TRBJ2-7,TRBV4-3,TRBD1,-,TGCGCCAGCAGCCAAGGACAGGGGGGGGCCTACGAGCAGTACTTC,CASSQGQGGAYEQYF
TRBJ2-1,TRBV19,-,few,TGTGCCAGTAGTATTCGCAGGGAAGTTCCGGGAAATGAGCAGTTCTTC,CASSIRREVPGNEQFF
TRBJ2-7,TRBV19,TRBD2,-,TGTGCCAGTAGCTCTAGCGGCTACGAGCAGTACTTC,CASSSSGYEQYF
TRBJ1-1,TRBV15,TRBD1,-,TGTGCCACCAGCAACCGGGACAGGGAATTTTCCACTGAAGCTTTCTTT,CATSNRDREFSTEAFF
TRBJ1-1,TRBV30,-,-,TGTGCCTGGAGTGCACAGGCAGGGGCGACTGAAGCTTTCTTT,CAWSAQAGATEAFF
TRBJ1-2,TRBV14,-,-,TGTGCCAGCAGCCAAGACCTTGTGGATATCAACTATGGCTACACCTTC,CASSQDLVDINYGYTF
TRBJ2-5,TRBV7-6,-,few,TGTGCCAGCAGCGTTGACAGGCGAGGAGGAGAGACCCAGTACTTC,CASSVDRRGGETQYF
TRBJ1-1,TRBV30,TRBD1,few,TGTGCCTGGAGTCAGGGGGGGAACACTGAAGCTTTCTTT,CAWSQGGNTEAFF
TRBJ2-1,TRBV30,-,-,TGTGCCTGGCAGCAGAACTCCTACAATGAGCAGTTCTTC,CAWQQNSYNEQFF
TRBJ1-2,TRBV30,-,-,TGTGCCAGCCTGGACTATGGCTACACCTTC,CASLDYGYTF
TRBJ2-2,TRBV27,TRBD2,-,TGTGCCAGCAGTTTAACGGGACTAGCGGGGAGTGGCGGGGAGCTGTTTTTT,CASSLTGLAGSGGELFF
TRBJ2-5,TRBV7-2,-,-,TGTGCCAGCAGCGGGGACCTTGAGGAGACCCAGTACTTC,CASSGDLEETQYF
TRBJ2-6,TRBV29-1,-,few,TGCAGCGTTGAAGATCCGGGGGACGGCGGGGCCAACGTCCTGACTTTC,CSVEDPGDGGANVLTF
TRBJ2-6,TRBV4-3,-,-,TGCGCCAGCAGCCAGGGTTTAGGGGCCAACGTCCTGACTTTC,CASSQGLGANVLTF
TRBJ2-2,TRBV19,-,few,TGTGCCAGTAGTATCGCCAGGGTCACCGGGGAGCTGTTTTTT,CASSIARVTGELFF
TRBJ2-7,TRBV10-2,-,-,TGCGCCAGCAGTGACCGAGGGAGCTCCTACGAGCAGTACTTC,CASSDRGSSYEQYF
TRBJ1-1,TRBV19,TRBD1,-,TGTGCCAGTAGTATGGAACAGGGGACTGAAGCTTTCTTT,CASSMEQGTEAFF
TRBJ1-2,TRBV30,TRBD1,-,TGTGCCTGGAGTGTCGGCAGGGGGGACGATGGCTACACCTTC,CAWSVGRGDDGYTF
TRBJ2-7,TRBV4-1,-,-,TGCGCCAGCAGCCAGGCCCGACAGGACTTCTACGAGCAGTACTTC,CASSQARQDFYEQYF
TRBJ2-1,TRBV2,-,-,TGTGCCAGCACCGACCGGGGGTATAATGAGCAGTTCTTC,CASTDRGYNEQFF
TRBJ2-1,TRBV27,TRBD1,few,TGTGCCAGCAGTAGGGGGACAGGGGGAACTGAGCAGTTCTTC,CASSRGTGGTEQFF
TRBJ2-7,TRBV7-2,-,-,TGTGCCAGCAGCTTAGTTTTAGGGGGGGAGGACGAGCAGTACTTC,CASSLVLGGEDEQYF
TRBJ1-1,TRBV6-5,-,-,TGTGCCAGCAGACAATACCCCACAGGGCAGGAAGCTTTCTTT,CASRQYPTGQEAFF
TRBJ2-7,TRBV29-1,TRBD2,-,TGCAGCGTTGTAGGTATTGGCGGGAGTCCCTACGAGCAGTACTTC,CSVVGIGGSPYEQYF
TRBJ2-7,TRBV5-6,-,-,TGTGCCAGCAGCTTGGAGGGGCGAACCTACGAGCAGTACTTC,CASSLEGRTYEQYF